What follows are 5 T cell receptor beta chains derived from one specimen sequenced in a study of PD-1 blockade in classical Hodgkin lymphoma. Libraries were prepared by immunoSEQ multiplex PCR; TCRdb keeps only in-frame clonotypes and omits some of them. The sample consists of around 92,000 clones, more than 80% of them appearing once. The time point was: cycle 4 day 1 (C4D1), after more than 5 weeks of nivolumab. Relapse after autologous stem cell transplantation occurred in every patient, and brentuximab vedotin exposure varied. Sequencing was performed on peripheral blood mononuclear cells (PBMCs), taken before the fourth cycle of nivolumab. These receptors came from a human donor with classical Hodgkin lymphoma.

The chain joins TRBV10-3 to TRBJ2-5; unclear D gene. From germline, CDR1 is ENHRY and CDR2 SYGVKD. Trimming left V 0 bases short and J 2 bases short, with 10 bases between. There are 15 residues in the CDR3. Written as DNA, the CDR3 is TGTGCCATCAGTGAGTCGATCAGCCGTCAAGAGACCCAGTACTTC. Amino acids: CAISESISRQETQYF.

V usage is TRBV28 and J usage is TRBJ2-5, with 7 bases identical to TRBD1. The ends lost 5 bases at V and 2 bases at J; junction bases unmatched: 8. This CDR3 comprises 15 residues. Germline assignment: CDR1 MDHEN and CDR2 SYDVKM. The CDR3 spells CASSNSGQSQETQYF. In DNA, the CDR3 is TGTGCCAGCAGTAATTCGGGACAGTCTCAAGAGACCCAGTACTTC.

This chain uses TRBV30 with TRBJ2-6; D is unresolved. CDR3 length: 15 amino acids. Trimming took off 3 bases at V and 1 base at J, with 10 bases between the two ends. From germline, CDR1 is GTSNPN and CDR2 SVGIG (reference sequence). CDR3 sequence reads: CAWSVSGSGANVLTF. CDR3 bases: TGTGCCTGGAGCGTGTCGGGTTCTGGGGCCAACGTCCTGACTTTC.

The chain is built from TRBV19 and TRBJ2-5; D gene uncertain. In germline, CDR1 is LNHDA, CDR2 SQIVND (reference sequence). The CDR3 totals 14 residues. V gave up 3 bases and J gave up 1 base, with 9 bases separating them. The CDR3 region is CASSIAGFQETQYF. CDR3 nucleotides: TGTGCCAGTAGTATTGCCGGATTCCAAGAGACCCAGTACTTC. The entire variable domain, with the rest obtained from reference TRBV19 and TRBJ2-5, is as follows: DGGITQSPKYLFRKEGQNVTLSCEQNLNHDAMYWYRQDPGQGLRLIYYSQIVNDFQKGDIAEGYSVSREKKESFPLTVTSAQKNPTAFYLCASSIAGFQETQYFGPGTRLLVL.

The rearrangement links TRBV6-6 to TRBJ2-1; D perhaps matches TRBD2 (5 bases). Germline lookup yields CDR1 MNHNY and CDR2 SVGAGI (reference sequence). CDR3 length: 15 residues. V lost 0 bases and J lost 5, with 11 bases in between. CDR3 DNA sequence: TGTGCCAGCAGTTACTCGGGAGCGCTACACAATGAGCAGTTCTTC. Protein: CASSYSGALHNEQFF.